This T cell receptor beta chain emerged from a study of T cell responses to AZD1222 COVID-19 vaccine. Study summary: Some second doses came at about 4 weeks and others at about 12 weeks; these were pooled.

Findings and limits, study-wide: It was only a handful of AZD1222 recipients who were seropositive at baseline. Most donors were white British and more were female, and clonal diversity was possibly underestimated. Regions left unmutated in variants are reportedly the target of nearly half of spike-specific TCRs.

With regard to this clone: Its antigen is currently unknown.

Generated by immunoSEQ multiplex PCR, the TCRdb table keeps only in-frame clones and is missing some. Here the sample spans 100,000 to 150,000 clones, 90% to 95% being singletons. The material was peripheral blood, obtained on day 0 of AZD1222 vaccination. This TCR derives from an adult in good health.

The CDR3 nucleotides are TGTGCCAGCGGGGGCGGGAACACCGAGCAGTACTTC. Translation gives CASGGGNTEQYF. The chain employs TRBV7-9 and TRBJ2-7; the D gene could be TRBD1 or TRBD2 (6 bases each). This CDR3 region has 12 residues. With 8 bases removed from V and 6 bases from J, the gap between germline ends came to 14 bases. Looked up from germline, CDR1 is SEHNR and CDR2 is FQNEAQ (reference sequence). Variable domain in full (rest from reference TRBV7-9 and TRBJ2-7): DTGVSQNPRHKITKRGQNVTFRCDPISEHNRLYWYRQTLGQGPEFLTYFQNEAQLEKSRLLSDRFSAERPKGSFSTLEIQRTEQGDSAMYLCASGGGNTEQYFGPGTRLTVT.